What follows is one T cell receptor beta chain and its context. This sample was taken from a study of blood T cell repertoires in COVID-19. Study as a whole: Sources were T cells, B-cell-depleted T cells, or PBMCs; the material itself was cDNA or gDNA.

Measured with immunoSEQ multiplex PCR; TCRdb has only the in-frame clones, and not every one. The sample includes some 50,000 clones, approximately 90% seen only once; the top ten take approximately 6.2%. V trimming: 5 bases; J trimming: 0 bases; junction bases outside the gene matches: 3. The germline gives CDR1 SGHTA, CDR2 FQGNSA. The CDR3 totals 15 residues. The genes are TRBV7-2 and TRBJ1-5, with 8 bases that match TRBD1. The sample consisted of peripheral blood. This receptor was taken from a man between 35 and 55 years old with acute or convalescent COVID-19. The CDR3 spells CASSPTGDSNQPQHF. For the CDR3, the DNA is TGTGCCAGCAGCCCGACAGGGGATAGCAATCAGCCCCAGCATTTT. Using reference TRBV7-2 and TRBJ1-5 for the parts outside the CDR3, the full variable domain is GAGVSQSPSNKVTEKGKDVELRCDPISGHTALYWYRQSLGQGLEFLIYFQGNSAPDKSGLPSDRFSAERTGGSVSTLTIQRTQQEDSAVYLCASSPTGDSNQPQHFGDGTRLSIL.